This TCR beta chain emerged from a study of T cell changes during pregnancy in multiple sclerosis. Using immunoSEQ multiplex PCR, the repertoire was profiled, and TCRdb retains in-frame clones only, with some absent. The table shows fewer than 80,000 clones, with roughly 92% occurring only once. This clone was counted a single time. The CDR3 consists of 16 residues. J gave up 5 bases and V 4 bases, and 6 bases lay outside the gene matches. Germline V gene sequence: CDR1 LNHDA, CDR2 SQIVND (reference sequence). The genes are TRBV19 and TRBJ2-2; 11 nucleotides match TRBD2. Sequenced here: peripheral blood, sampled in the third trimester of pregnancy. The clonotype originates from a female donor in good health, enrolled as a control in a pregnancy study. CDR3 bases: TGTGCCAGTAGTACGCGACTAGCGGGACGGACCGGGGAGCTGTTTTTT. Amino acids: CASSTRLAGRTGELFF.